This T cell receptor beta chain was found in a study of cytomegalovirus exposure and HLA in healthy donors. Notes on the study in general: Later findings reportedly placed an Asian-associated ancestry cluster below the approximately 670-donor mean for N-insertions. An apparent linkage of common viral pathogens to several of the most significant clusters emerged in a later analysis.

PCR used 60 Vbeta primers and 13 Jbeta primers. Only in-frame clones appear in the TCRdb table, and some are missing; sequencing was by immunoSEQ multiplex PCR. The sample carries about 190,000 clones, over 9.5% recorded once. The germline gives CDR1 LGHNA, CDR2 YNFKEQ. Trimming shortened V by 0 bases and J by 2 bases, and 10 bases separated the two germline ends. The CDR3 runs to 15 residues. For this clone: Its antigen is unknown.

The sequence was collected from a man aged 50 to 59 in good health and CMV-seropositive. The sample was PBMCs. V usage is TRBV4-2 and J usage is TRBJ1-2; tentatively, D is TRBD1 (6 bases). CDR3: CASSQEHRENYGYTF. DNA of the CDR3: TGTGCCAGCAGCCAAGAGCACAGGGAAAACTATGGCTACACCTTC.